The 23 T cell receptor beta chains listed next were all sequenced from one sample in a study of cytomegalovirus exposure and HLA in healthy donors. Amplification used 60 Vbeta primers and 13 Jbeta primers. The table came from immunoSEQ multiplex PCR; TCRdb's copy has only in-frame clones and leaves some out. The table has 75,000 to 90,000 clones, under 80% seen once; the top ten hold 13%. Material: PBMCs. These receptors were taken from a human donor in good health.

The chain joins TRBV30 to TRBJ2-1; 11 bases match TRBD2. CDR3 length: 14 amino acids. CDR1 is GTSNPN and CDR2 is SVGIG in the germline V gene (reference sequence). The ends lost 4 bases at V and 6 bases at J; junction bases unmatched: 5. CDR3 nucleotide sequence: TGTGCCTGGACCCGACTAGCGGGATCCAATGAGCAGTTCTTC. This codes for CAWTRLAGSNEQFF.

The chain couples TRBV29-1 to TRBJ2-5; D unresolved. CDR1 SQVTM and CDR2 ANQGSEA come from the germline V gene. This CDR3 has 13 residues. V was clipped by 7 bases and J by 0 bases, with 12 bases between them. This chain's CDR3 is CSAESDYQETQYF. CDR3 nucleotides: TGCAGCGCCGAGTCTGACTACCAAGAGACCCAGTACTTC.

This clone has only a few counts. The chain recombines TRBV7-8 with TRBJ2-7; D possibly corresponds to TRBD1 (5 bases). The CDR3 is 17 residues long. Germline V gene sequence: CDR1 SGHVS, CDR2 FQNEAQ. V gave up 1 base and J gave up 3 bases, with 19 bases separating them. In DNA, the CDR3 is TGTGCCAGCAGCTTAGTATGGACCCCCAGGGCCAACTACGAGCAGTACTTC. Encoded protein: CASSLVWTPRANYEQYF. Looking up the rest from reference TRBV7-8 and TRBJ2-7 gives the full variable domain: GAGVSQSPRYKVAKRGQDVALRCDPISGHVSLFWYQQALGQGPEFLTYFQNEAQLDKSGLPSDRFFAERPEGSVSTLKIQRTQQEDSAVYLCASSLVWTPRANYEQYFGPGTRLTVT.

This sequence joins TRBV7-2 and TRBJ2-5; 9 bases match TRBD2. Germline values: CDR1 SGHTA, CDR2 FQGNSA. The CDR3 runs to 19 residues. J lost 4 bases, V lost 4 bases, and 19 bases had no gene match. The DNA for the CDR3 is TGTGCCAGCAGCTGGCTACAGCGGGGGGACCCTGGATCAGTAGAGACCCAGTACTTC. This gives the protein CASSWLQRGDPGSVETQYF.

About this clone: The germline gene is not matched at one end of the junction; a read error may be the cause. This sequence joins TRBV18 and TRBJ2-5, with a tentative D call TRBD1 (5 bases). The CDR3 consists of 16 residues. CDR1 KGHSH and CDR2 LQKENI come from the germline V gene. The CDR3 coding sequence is TGTGCCAGCTCACCACCGTCAGGGCGATACCAGGAGACCCAGTACTTC. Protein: CASSPPSGRYQETQYF.

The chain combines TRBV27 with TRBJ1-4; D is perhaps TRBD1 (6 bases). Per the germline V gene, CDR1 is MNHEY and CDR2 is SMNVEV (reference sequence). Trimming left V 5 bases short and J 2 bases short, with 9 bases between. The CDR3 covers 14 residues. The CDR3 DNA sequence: TGTGCCAGCAGTACAGGGACGACTAATGAAAAACTGTTTTTT. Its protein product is CASSTGTTNEKLFF.

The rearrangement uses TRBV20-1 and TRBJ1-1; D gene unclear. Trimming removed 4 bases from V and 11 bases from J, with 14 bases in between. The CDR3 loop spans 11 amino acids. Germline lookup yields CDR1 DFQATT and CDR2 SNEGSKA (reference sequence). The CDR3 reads CSATGLAGAFF. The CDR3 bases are TGCAGTGCTACCGGACTCGCCGGGGCTTTCTTT.

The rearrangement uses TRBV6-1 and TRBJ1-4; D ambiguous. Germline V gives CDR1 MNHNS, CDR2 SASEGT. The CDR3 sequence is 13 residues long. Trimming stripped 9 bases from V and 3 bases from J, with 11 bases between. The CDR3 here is CASREGSNEKLFF. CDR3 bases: TGTGCCAGTAGGGAGGGCTCTAATGAAAAACTGTTTTTT.

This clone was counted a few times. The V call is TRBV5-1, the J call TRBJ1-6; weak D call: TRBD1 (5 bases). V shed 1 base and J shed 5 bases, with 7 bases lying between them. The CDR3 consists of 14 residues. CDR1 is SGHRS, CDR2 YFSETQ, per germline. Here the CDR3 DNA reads TGCGCCAGCAGCTTGTTCAGGGATAATTCACCCCTCCACTTT. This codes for CASSLFRDNSPLHF.

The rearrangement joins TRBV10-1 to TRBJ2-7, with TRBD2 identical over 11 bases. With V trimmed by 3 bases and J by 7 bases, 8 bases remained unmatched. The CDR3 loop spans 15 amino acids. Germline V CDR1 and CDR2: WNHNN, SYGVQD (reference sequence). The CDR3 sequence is CASSEVVGLAAEQYF. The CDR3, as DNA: TGCGCCAGCAGTGAAGTAGTGGGACTAGCGGCTGAGCAGTACTTC.

CDR3 residues: CASSLGDSREQFF. In DNA form, the CDR3 reads TGTGCCAGCAGCTTGGGGGACAGTCGCGAGCAGTTCTTC. This chain uses TRBV7-9 with TRBJ2-1; TRBD1 aligns across 7 bases. Trimming cost V 3 bases and J 10 bases; bases outside gene matches: 6. This CDR3 spans 13 amino acids. Germline V gives CDR1 SEHNR, CDR2 FQNEAQ (reference sequence).

Here the CDR3 DNA reads TGTGCCAGCAGTTTCCCCTCGGCCCAGGCCTACGAGCAGTACTTC. Amino acids: CASSFPSAQAYEQYF. The chain links TRBV27 to TRBJ2-7; D unclear. V lost 3 bases to trimming and J lost 2 bases, with 14 bases between them. The germline V gene has CDR1 MNHEY and CDR2 SMNVEV (reference sequence). There are 15 residues in the CDR3.

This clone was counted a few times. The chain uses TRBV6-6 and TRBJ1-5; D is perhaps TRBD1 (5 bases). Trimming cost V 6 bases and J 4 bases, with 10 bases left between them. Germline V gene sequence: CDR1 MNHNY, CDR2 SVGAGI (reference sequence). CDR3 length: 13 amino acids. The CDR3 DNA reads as TGTGCCAGCAGACCAGACAGAAATCAGCCCCAGCATTTT. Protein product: CASRPDRNQPQHF.

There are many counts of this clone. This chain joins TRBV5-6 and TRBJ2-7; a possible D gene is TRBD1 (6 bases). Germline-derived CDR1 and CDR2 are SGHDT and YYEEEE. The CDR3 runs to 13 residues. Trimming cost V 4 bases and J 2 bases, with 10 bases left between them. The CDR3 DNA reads TGTGCCAGCAGCCCCGGACAGACCTACGAGCAGTACTTC. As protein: CASSPGQTYEQYF.

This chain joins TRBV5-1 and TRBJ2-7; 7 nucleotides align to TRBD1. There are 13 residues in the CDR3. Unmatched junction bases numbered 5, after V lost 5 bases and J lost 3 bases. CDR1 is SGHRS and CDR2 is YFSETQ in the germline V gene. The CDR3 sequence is CASRWDRGYEQYF. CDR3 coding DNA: TGCGCCAGCAGATGGGACAGAGGCTACGAGCAGTACTTC.

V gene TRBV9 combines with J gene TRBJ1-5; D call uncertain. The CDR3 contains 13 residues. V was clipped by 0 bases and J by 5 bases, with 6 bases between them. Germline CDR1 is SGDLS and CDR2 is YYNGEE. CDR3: CASSVASDQPQHF. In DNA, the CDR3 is TGTGCCAGCAGCGTAGCTTCGGATCAGCCCCAGCATTTT.

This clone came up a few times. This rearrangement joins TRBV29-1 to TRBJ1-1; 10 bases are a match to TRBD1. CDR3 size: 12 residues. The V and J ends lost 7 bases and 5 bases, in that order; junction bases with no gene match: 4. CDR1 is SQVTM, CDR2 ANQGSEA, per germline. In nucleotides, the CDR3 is TGCAGCGCCCGGACAGGGGGGACTGAAGCTTTCTTT. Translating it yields CSARTGGTEAFF.

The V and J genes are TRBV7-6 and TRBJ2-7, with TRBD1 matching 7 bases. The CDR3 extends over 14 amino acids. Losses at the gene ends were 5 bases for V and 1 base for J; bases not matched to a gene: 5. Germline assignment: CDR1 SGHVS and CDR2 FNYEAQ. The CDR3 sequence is CASSARTGSYEQYF. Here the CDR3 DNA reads TGTGCCAGCAGCGCGCGGACAGGTTCCTACGAGCAGTACTTC. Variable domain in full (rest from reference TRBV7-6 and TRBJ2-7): GAGVSQSPRYKVTKRGQDVALRCDPISGHVSLYWYRQALGQGPEFLTYFNYEAQQDKSGLPNDRFSAERPEGSISTLTIQRTEQRDSAMYRCASSARTGSYEQYFGPGTRLTVT.

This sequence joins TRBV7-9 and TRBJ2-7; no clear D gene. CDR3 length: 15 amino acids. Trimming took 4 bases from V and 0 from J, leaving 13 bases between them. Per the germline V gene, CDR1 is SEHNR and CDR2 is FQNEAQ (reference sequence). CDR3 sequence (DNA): TGTGCCAGCAGCTCCCCGGTACCGCCCTCCTACGAGCAGTACTTC. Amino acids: CASSSPVPPSYEQYF.

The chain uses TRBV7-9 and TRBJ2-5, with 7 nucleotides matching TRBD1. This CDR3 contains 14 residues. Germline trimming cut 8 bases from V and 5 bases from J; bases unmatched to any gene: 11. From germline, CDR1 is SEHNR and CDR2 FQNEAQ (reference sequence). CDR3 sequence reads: CASRPTGARETQYF. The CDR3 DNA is TGTGCCAGCCGGCCAACAGGGGCCCGGGAGACCCAGTACTTC.

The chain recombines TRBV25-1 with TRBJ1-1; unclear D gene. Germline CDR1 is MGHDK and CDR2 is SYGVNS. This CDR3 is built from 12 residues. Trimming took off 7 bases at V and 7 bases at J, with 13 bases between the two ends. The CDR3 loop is CASKPAPGEAFF. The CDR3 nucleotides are TGTGCCAGCAAACCCGCTCCGGGTGAAGCTTTCTTT.

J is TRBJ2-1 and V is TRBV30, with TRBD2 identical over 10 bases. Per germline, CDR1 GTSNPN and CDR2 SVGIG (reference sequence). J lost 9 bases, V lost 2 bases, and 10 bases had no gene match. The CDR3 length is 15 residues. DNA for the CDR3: TGTGCCTGGAGTCGAGGCAGCGGGGGGGCAAGTGAGCAGTTCTTC. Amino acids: CAWSRGSGGASEQFF.

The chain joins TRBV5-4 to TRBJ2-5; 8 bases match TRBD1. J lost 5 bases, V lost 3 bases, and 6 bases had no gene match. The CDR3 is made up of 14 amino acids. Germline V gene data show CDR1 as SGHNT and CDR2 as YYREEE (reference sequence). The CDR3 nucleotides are TGTGCCAGCAGCTCTCGTTACAGGGGGGAGACCCAGTACTTC. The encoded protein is CASSSRYRGETQYF.